These 14 T cell receptor beta chains were all obtained from the same sample, sequenced in a study of blood T cell repertoires in COVID-19. Assay used: immunoSEQ multiplex PCR; TCRdb lists only in-frame clones, some missing. The data contain approximately 98,000 clones, over 80% of them singletons. Sequencing was performed on peripheral blood. The source of these receptors is an older man with acute or convalescent COVID-19.

The V and J genes are TRBV30 and TRBJ2-7; TRBD1 agrees at 9 bases. The junction had 5 bases not matched to a gene; V was cut back by 0 bases and J by 5 bases. The CDR3 length is 14 residues. The V gene's germline CDR1 is GTSNPN and CDR2 SVGIG (reference sequence). Here the CDR3 reads CAWSVLGTGNEQYF. DNA of the CDR3: TGTGCCTGGAGTGTACTCGGGACAGGGAACGAGCAGTACTTC. Full variable domain (remainder filled in from reference TRBV30 and TRBJ2-7): SQTIHQWPATLVQPVGSPLSLECTVEGTSNPNLYWYRQAAGRGLQLLFYSVGIGQISSEVPQNLSASRPQDRQFILSSKKLLLSDSGFYLCAWSVLGTGNEQYFGPGTRLTVT.

This chain links TRBV4-3 with TRBJ2-1; the match to TRBD1 covers 9 bases. The CDR3 is 16 residues long. Germline V gene sequence: CDR1 LGHNA, CDR2 YSLEER. Germline trimming cut 1 base from V and 4 bases from J; bases unmatched to any gene: 5. The CDR3, as DNA: TGCGCCAGCAGCCAAGTAGGAGGACAGGGGTACAATGAGCAGTTCTTC. Amino acids: CASSQVGGQGYNEQFF.

The gene calls are TRBV4-1 and TRBJ1-5, with D possibly being TRBD1 (6 bases). The V gene's germline CDR1 is MGHRA and CDR2 YSYEKL. The CDR3 has 16 amino acids. V lost 0 bases, J lost 3 bases, and 12 bases lay in between. CDR3 sequence (DNA): TGCGCCAGCAGCCAAGATCTTAGGACAGACAATCAGCCCCAGCATTTT. Translating gives CASSQDLRTDNQPQHF.

The chain links TRBV28 to TRBJ1-5; 7 bases line up with TRBD1. Germline V lookup: CDR1 MDHEN, CDR2 SYDVKM. The CDR3 runs 14 residues. V dropped 6 bases and J dropped 1; count of bases not matched to a gene: 3. CDR3 in amino acids: CASSPTGSNQPQHF. The CDR3 region has the DNA TGTGCCAGCAGCCCGACAGGGAGCAATCAGCCCCAGCATTTT.

The V and J genes are TRBV5-4 and TRBJ2-3, with TRBD2 matching over 11 bases. The CDR3 runs 16 residues. Germline-derived CDR1 and CDR2 are SGHNT and YYREEE (reference sequence). The ends lost 4 bases at V and 3 bases at J; junction bases unmatched: 7. The CDR3 DNA is TGTGCCAGCAGCCCTTACACTAGCGGGAGAACAGATACGCAGTATTTT. Translating gives CASSPYTSGRTDTQYF.

The chain has TRBV27 and TRBJ2-2; tentatively, D is TRBD2 (5 bases). The CDR3 length is 16 residues. With 6 bases removed from V and 6 bases from J, the gap between germline ends came to 20 bases. Germline values: CDR1 MNHEY, CDR2 SMNVEV (reference sequence). CDR3 nucleotides: TGTGCCAGCAGCCGCGAATCGAGGGCGCCGTCCGGGGAGCTGTTTTTT. The encoded protein is CASSRESRAPSGELFF.

CDR3 loop: CASSLSKGQGQPQHF. CDR3 in DNA: TGTGCCAGCAGTTTATCAAAGGGACAGGGACAGCCCCAGCATTTT. The gene calls are TRBV27 and TRBJ1-5, with 9 nucleotides matching TRBD1. The CDR3 totals 15 residues. With V trimmed by 0 bases and J by 7 bases, 4 bases remained unmatched. Germline V gives CDR1 MNHEY, CDR2 SMNVEV (reference sequence).

The table lists this clone with a count of one. The chain recombines TRBV9 with TRBJ1-3; D not resolved. The V gene lost 2 bases and the J gene lost 0 bases, with 12 bases spanning the gap. The CDR3 has 16 amino acids. CDR1 and CDR2 from the germline V gene are SGDLS and YYNGEE. The CDR3 DNA follows: TGTGCCAGCAGCGTCTCGGACTCAAACTCTGGAAACACCATATATTTT. It is translated as CASSVSDSNSGNTIYF.

The CDR3: CASTRQGVANEKLFF. The CDR3 nucleotides are TGTGCCAGCACCAGACAGGGAGTGGCTAATGAAAAACTGTTTTTT. The genes are TRBV6-5 and TRBJ1-4; 7 bases are shared with TRBD1. The germline CDR1 and CDR2 sequences are MNHEY and SVGAGI. With V trimmed by 7 bases and J by 3 bases, 8 bases remained unmatched. The CDR3 runs 15 residues.

This clone was counted only a few times. The rearrangement joins TRBV28 to TRBJ1-3; D is unresolved. V dropped 2 bases and J dropped 1 base, with 3 bases sitting between them. The CDR3 is 13 residues long. CDR1 and CDR2 (germline): MDHEN, SYDVKM. This CDR3 reads CASSLTSGNTIYF. Written as DNA, the CDR3 is TGTGCCAGCAGTTTAACTTCTGGAAACACCATATATTTT.

In this sample, this clone turned up once. This chain links TRBV6-5 with TRBJ1-5; possibly TRBD1 for D (5 bases). Germline V gene sequence: CDR1 MNHEY, CDR2 SVGAGI. Trimming removed 6 bases from V and 6 bases from J, with 18 bases in between. The CDR3 spans 15 residues. CDR3 bases: TGTGCCAGCAGCCAAGGCGGGGGGGGTAGTCAGCCCCAGCATTTT. Amino acids: CASSQGGGGSQPQHF.

This clone was detected only a few times. The chain combines TRBV6-5 with TRBJ1-3; D gene uncertain. V lost 4 bases to trimming and J lost 1 base, with 11 bases between them. The CDR3 is made up of 15 amino acids. Germline values: CDR1 MNHEY, CDR2 SVGAGI. CDR3 region: CASSLGRSSGNTIYF. Here the CDR3 DNA reads TGTGCCAGCAGTTTAGGCAGGTCGTCTGGAAACACCATATATTTT.

The sample holds one count of this clone. This rearrangement joins TRBV27 to TRBJ2-7; 16 bases agree with TRBD2. The CDR3 length is 14 residues. V shed 8 bases, J shed 12 bases, and the junction held 10 bases outside the gene matches. Germline V gene data show CDR1 as MNHEY and CDR2 as SMNVEV (reference sequence). CDR3 coding DNA: TGTGCCAGCTCCACCGGGACTAGCGGGAGGGTGGGGTACTTC. Encoded protein: CASSTGTSGRVGYF.

The chain carries TRBV5-4 and TRBJ1-6, with D uncertain. This CDR3 has 15 residues. V was shortened by 0 bases and J by 7 bases, with 11 bases between the two germline ends. CDR1 and CDR2 (germline): SGHNT, YYREEE (reference sequence). DNA of the CDR3: TGTGCCAGCAGCTTGGACGCGGGATCCAATTCACCCCTCCACTTT. Protein sequence: CASSLDAGSNSPLHF.